What follows are 23 T cell receptor beta chains derived from one specimen sequenced in a study of PD-L1 blockade in urothelial cancer (dated by TCRdb to about 2017). In light of the paper, this sample's time point label describes: peripheral blood 6 weeks after treatment start. The library relied on the immunoSEQ multiplex PCR assay. The immuneACCESS repertoire file appears here via TCRdb, limited to in-frame rearrangements. These files lack a portion of the clones; in checked studies, under half of the deficit traces to unresolved V genes, and the cause of the others is not known. This sample gives roughly 45,000 clones in total; approximately 82% of them show up just once. Roughly 13% of the sample is in the top ten clones. The sample consisted of PBMCs, taken around atezolizumab (anti-PD-L1) treatment. These receptors were collected from a man aged 55 to 70 with urothelial cancer.

The J gene is TRBJ2-1, the V gene TRBV19; the match to TRBD2 covers 15 bases. The trim removed 7 bases at V and 3 bases at J, leaving 4 bases unmatched. The germline gives CDR1 LNHDA, CDR2 SQIVND (reference sequence). This CDR3 region has 16 residues. CDR3 protein: CASTGLAGGIYNEQFF. The CDR3, as DNA: TGTGCCAGTACGGGACTAGCGGGAGGTATCTACAATGAGCAGTTCTTC.

The rearrangement links TRBV19 to TRBJ1-6; 8 bases match TRBD1. Germline CDR1 reads LNHDA; CDR2 reads SQIVND (reference sequence). The V and J ends lost 5 bases and 6 bases, in that order; junction bases with no gene match: 6. This CDR3 is 15 amino acids long. CDR3 protein: CASSPLDRGNSPLHF. CDR3 DNA sequence: TGTGCCAGTAGTCCTCTCGACAGGGGTAATTCACCCCTCCACTTT.

The chain carries TRBV5-4 and TRBJ1-2; 7 nucleotides line up with TRBD1. The trim removed 4 bases at V and 4 bases at J, leaving 4 bases unmatched. CDR3 length: 13 residues. The V gene's germline CDR1 is SGHNT and CDR2 YYREEE (reference sequence). CDR3 sequence (DNA): TGTGCCAGCAGCCAGGGGGAGGTCTATGGCTACACCTTC. This gives the protein CASSQGEVYGYTF.

The J gene is TRBJ2-7, the V gene TRBV25-1; 9 nucleotides match TRBD1. Germline-derived CDR1 and CDR2 are MGHDK and SYGVNS. V lost 5 bases to trimming and J lost 3 bases; unmatched junction nucleotides: 5. This CDR3 contains 14 residues. In nucleotides, the CDR3 is TGTGCCAGCAGTACCCGGACAGGGGTCTACGAGCAGTACTTC. Its translation: CASSTRTGVYEQYF.

This clone was counted only a few times. V gene TRBV19 combines with J gene TRBJ2-2; the D gene is possibly TRBD1 (6 bases). Per the germline V gene, CDR1 is LNHDA and CDR2 is SQIVND (reference sequence). Trimming pared 5 bases from V and 7 bases from J, leaving 17 bases between. There are 15 residues in the CDR3. In DNA form, the CDR3 reads TGTGCCAGTAGTGACCGCCAGGGGTTCGTCGGGGAGCTGTTTTTT. This encodes CASSDRQGFVGELFF.

V and J are TRBV25-1 and TRBJ1-2, with 9 bases aligning to TRBD1. V was clipped by 6 bases and J by 8 bases; unmatched bases: 4. The CDR3 covers 12 residues. Germline lookup yields CDR1 MGHDK and CDR2 SYGVNS. CDR3 residues: CASSGTGLGYTF. The CDR3 DNA reads as TGTGCCAGCAGCGGGACAGGGCTCGGCTACACCTTC.

The chain recombines TRBV28 with TRBJ2-1; maybe TRBD2 (5 bases). The CDR3 totals 12 residues. Germline V gene lookup returns CDR1 MDHEN and CDR2 SYDVKM. Deletions cut 4 bases from V and 9 bases from J, with 10 bases between. This CDR3 is CASSSTTSEQFF. CDR3 DNA: TGTGCCAGCAGTTCGACTACGAGTGAGCAGTTCTTC.

The chain links TRBV5-1 to TRBJ1-5; possibly TRBD1 for D (5 bases). The CDR3 spans 14 residues. The V gene lost 5 bases and the J gene lost 1 base, with 10 bases spanning the gap. Germline V gene lookup returns CDR1 SGHRS and CDR2 YFSETQ. This CDR3 reads CASRLDTSNQPQHF. CDR3 bases: TGCGCCAGCAGGCTGGACACCAGCAATCAGCCCCAGCATTTT.

This chain links TRBV6-1 with TRBJ1-5; D is ambiguous. V lost 0 bases and J 7 bases, leaving 7 bases between the germline ends. CDR3 size: 13 residues. Germline V gives CDR1 MNHNS, CDR2 SASEGT. CDR3 sequence (DNA): TGTGCCAGCAGTGAAGCTGGCGGCCAGCCCCAGCATTTT. This codes for CASSEAGGQPQHF.

A few counts support this clone. The V gene is TRBV15, the J gene TRBJ1-6; 10 bases line up with TRBD1. There are 17 residues in the CDR3. Germline V gene sequence: CDR1 LNHNV, CDR2 YYDKDF (reference sequence). Trimming cost V 5 bases and J 7 bases; bases outside gene matches: 11. CDR3 in amino acids: CATSARQGARNNSPLHF. In DNA, the CDR3 is TGTGCCACCAGCGCCCGACAGGGGGCGAGGAACAATTCACCCCTCCACTTT.

The gene calls are TRBV11-2 and TRBJ2-1, with a tentative D call TRBD1 (6 bases). Germline V CDR1 and CDR2: SGHAT, FQNNGV. The V end was cut by 6 bases, the J end by 4 bases, with 13 bases between. The CDR3 has 14 amino acids. The DNA for the CDR3 is TGTGCCAGCAGTTCCGGTGACAGGTACAATGAGCAGTTCTTC. Translation gives CASSSGDRYNEQFF.

This rearrangement joins TRBV27 to TRBJ2-3, with 12 bases aligning to TRBD2. Germline assignment: CDR1 MNHEY and CDR2 SMNVEV (reference sequence). CDR3 length equals 17 residues. Trimming removed 4 bases from V and 2 bases from J; junction bases left unmatched: 7. The CDR3 sequence: CASSSRLAGDVTDTQYF. The DNA for the CDR3 is TGTGCCAGCAGTTCCAGACTAGCGGGAGATGTCACAGATACGCAGTATTTT.

The V call is TRBV9, the J call TRBJ2-1; 8 nucleotides agree with TRBD1. V trimming: 4 bases; J trimming: 10 bases; junction bases outside the gene matches: 10. CDR3 length: 14 amino acids. Germline CDR1 and CDR2: SGDLS and YYNGEE. As DNA, the CDR3 is TGTGCCAGCAGCACCCGGACAGGGCGGTGGGAGCAGTTCTTC. As protein: CASSTRTGRWEQFF.

The chain carries TRBV14 and TRBJ1-1; TRBD1 is a possible D gene (6 bases). The germline CDR1 and CDR2 sequences are SGHDN and FVKESK. The germline V and J ends were trimmed by 4 bases and 5 bases, with 20 bases remaining between them. CDR3 length equals 16 residues. The CDR3 bases are TGTGCCAGCAGCCCCATGTTCGGGGGCGGGGGGACTGAAGCTTTCTTT. As protein: CASSPMFGGGGTEAFF.

This chain joins TRBV28 and TRBJ2-6, with TRBD1 matching over 11 bases. This CDR3 is built from 19 residues. Trimming cost V 6 bases and J 1 base; bases outside gene matches: 11. Germline CDR1 is MDHEN and CDR2 is SYDVKM. The CDR3 sequence: CASSDPGQGGMSGANVLTF. CDR3 DNA sequence: TGTGCCAGCAGCGACCCGGGACAGGGGGGAATGTCTGGGGCCAACGTCCTGACTTTC.

V is TRBV5-1 and J is TRBJ2-2; D not certain. The CDR3 sequence is 13 residues long. Germline CDR1 and CDR2: SGHRS and YFSETQ. Trimming shortened V by 1 base and J by 4 bases, and 5 bases separated the two germline ends. The CDR3 sequence: CASSLTVTGELFF. Here the CDR3 DNA reads TGCGCCAGCAGCTTGACAGTCACCGGGGAGCTGTTTTTT.

This chain's CDR3 is CASSLDQWGHFTYEQYF. Here the CDR3 DNA reads TGTGCCAGCAGCTTAGATCAATGGGGCCATTTCACCTACGAGCAGTACTTC. The V and J genes are TRBV11-2 and TRBJ2-7; the D gene is possibly TRBD1 (5 bases). This CDR3 spans 17 amino acids. Germline V CDR1 and CDR2: SGHAT, FQNNGV. Trimming stripped 0 bases from V and 2 bases from J, with 17 bases between.

The CDR3 DNA reads TGTGCCAGCAGCTTTACCCTACTTCTAAACACTGAAGCTTTCTTT. Protein product: CASSFTLLLNTEAFF. The chain couples TRBV5-8 to TRBJ1-1; D is uncertain. This CDR3 spans 15 amino acids. Trimming removed 2 bases from V and 2 bases from J, with 13 bases in between. The germline V gene encodes CDR1 SGHTS and CDR2 YDEGEE.

This clone was picked up a small number of times. This chain links TRBV4-2 with TRBJ1-1, with 9 nucleotides matching TRBD1. After removal of 4 bases from V and 8 bases from J, the junction contained 5 bases not matched to a gene. The CDR3 is 13 residues long. Germline CDR1 and CDR2: LGHNA and YNFKEQ. CDR3 nucleotide sequence: TGTGCCAGCAGCCCGGGACAGGGTTCGGAAGCTTTCTTT. Protein: CASSPGQGSEAFF.

The chain is built from TRBV28 and TRBJ2-1, with TRBD1 identical over 12 bases. The germline CDR1 and CDR2 sequences are MDHEN and SYDVKM. CDR3 size: 16 residues. V was clipped by 4 bases and J by 8 bases; unmatched bases: 9. CDR3 nucleotide sequence: TGTGCCAGCAGTTCCCAATCGGGGACAGGGGGCCATGAGCAGTTCTTC. Protein sequence: CASSSQSGTGGHEQFF.

This chain links TRBV5-1 with TRBJ1-5, with TRBD1 matching 9 bases. This CDR3 has 15 residues. V trimming: 4 bases; J trimming: 4 bases; junction bases outside the gene matches: 6. Germline V lookup: CDR1 SGHRS, CDR2 YFSETQ. The CDR3 nucleotides are TGCGCCAGCAGCCCCACCGGGACAGGGAATCAGCCCCAGCATTTT. Protein sequence: CASSPTGTGNQPQHF.

The rearrangement links TRBV29-1 to TRBJ2-5; D is unclear. The V end was cut by 2 bases, the J end by 0 bases, with 10 bases between. The CDR3 covers 14 residues. Germline CDR1 and CDR2: SQVTM and ANQGSEA. CDR3 loop: CSVERRGNQETQYF. CDR3 sequence (DNA): TGCAGCGTTGAAAGGCGAGGCAACCAAGAGACCCAGTACTTC. The full variable domain, with the rest looked up from reference TRBV29-1 and TRBJ2-5, is SAVISQKPSRDICQRGTSLTIQCQVDSQVTMMFWYRQQPGQSLTLIATANQGSEATYESGFVIDKFPISRPNLTFSTLTVSNMSPEDSSIYLCSVERRGNQETQYFGPGTRLLVL.

This clone was found once. The rearrangement uses TRBV28 and TRBJ1-2; 7 nucleotides align to TRBD1. The CDR3 runs 17 residues. Trimming removed 5 bases from V and 6 bases from J; junction bases left unmatched: 18. Germline assignment: CDR1 MDHEN and CDR2 SYDVKM. The DNA for the CDR3 is TGTGCCAGCAGTGCTAGACAGTACACGGAGGGGGCGAATGGCTACACCTTC. Translation gives CASSARQYTEGANGYTF.